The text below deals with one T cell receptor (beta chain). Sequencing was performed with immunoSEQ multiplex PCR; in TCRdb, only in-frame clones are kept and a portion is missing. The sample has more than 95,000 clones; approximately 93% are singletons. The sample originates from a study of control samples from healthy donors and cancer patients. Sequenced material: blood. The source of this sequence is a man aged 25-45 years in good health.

CDR3 sequence: CASSNLEGEGYTF. The CDR3, as DNA: TGTGCCAGTAGTAACCTTGAGGGAGAGGGCTACACCTTC. The chain recombines TRBV19 with TRBJ1-2; the D is unclear. The germline gives CDR1 LNHDA, CDR2 SQIVND (reference sequence). Between the trimmed V and J ends, which lost 4 bases and 8 bases, there was a span of 14 bases. The CDR3 covers 13 residues.